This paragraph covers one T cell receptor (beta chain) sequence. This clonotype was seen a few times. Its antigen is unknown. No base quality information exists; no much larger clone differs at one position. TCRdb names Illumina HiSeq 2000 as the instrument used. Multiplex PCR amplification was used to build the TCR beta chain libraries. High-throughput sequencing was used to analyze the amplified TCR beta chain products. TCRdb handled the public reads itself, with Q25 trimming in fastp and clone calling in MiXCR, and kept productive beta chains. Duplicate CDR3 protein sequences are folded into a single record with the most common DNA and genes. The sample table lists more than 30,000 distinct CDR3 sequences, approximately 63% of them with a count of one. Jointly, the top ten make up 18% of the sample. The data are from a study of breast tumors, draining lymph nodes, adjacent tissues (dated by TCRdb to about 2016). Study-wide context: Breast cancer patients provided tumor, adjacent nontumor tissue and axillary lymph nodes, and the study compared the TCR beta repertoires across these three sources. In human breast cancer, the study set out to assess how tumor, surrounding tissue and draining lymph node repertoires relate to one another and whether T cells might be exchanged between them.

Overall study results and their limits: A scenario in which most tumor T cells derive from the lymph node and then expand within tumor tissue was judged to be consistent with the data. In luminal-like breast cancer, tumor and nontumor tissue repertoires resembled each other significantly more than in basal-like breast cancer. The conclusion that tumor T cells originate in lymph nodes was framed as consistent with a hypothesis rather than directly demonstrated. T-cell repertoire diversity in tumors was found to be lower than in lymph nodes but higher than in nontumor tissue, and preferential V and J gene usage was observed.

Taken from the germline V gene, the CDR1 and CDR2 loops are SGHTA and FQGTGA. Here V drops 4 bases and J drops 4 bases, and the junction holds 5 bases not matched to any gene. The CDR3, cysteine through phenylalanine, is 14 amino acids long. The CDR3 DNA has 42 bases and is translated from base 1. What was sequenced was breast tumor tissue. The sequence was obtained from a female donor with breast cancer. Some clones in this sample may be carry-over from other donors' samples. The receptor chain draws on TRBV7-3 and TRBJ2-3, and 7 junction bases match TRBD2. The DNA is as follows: TGTGCCAGCAGCTGGACGGGAGGCTCAGATACGCAGTATTTT. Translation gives CASSWTGGSDTQYF.